The 8 T cell receptor beta chains reported below all come from one sample, sequenced in a study of cytomegalovirus exposure and HLA in healthy donors. A multiplex PCR was run with 60 Vbeta primers and 13 Jbeta primers. The protocol was immunoSEQ multiplex PCR, while the TCRdb copy is restricted to in-frame clones and leaves out a portion. The table includes about 55,000 clones, 65% to 80% detected once. Sequencing was carried out using PBMCs. These receptors were obtained from a female donor in good health and CMV-seronegative.

A single count supports this clone. V and J are TRBV9 and TRBJ2-7; TRBD1 might be the D (6 bases). The length of the CDR3 is 14 residues. With 4 bases removed from V and 0 bases from J, the gap between germline ends came to 11 bases. Germline CDR1 and CDR2: SGDLS and YYNGEE. CDR3 sequence: CASSKRQASYEQYF. The DNA for the CDR3 is TGTGCCAGCAGCAAACGACAGGCCTCCTACGAGCAGTACTTC.

This clone has a handful of counts. The chain joins TRBV6-1 to TRBJ1-6; a possible D gene is TRBD1 (6 bases). Trimming left V 2 bases short and J 10 bases short, with 15 bases between. The CDR3 totals 15 residues. CDR1 is MNHNS and CDR2 is SASEGT in the germline V gene. The CDR3 DNA reads TGTGCCAGCAGTGAACGGGGGGCAGGGTCCTCACCCCTCCACTTT. Protein sequence: CASSERGAGSSPLHF.

This clone appeared once. The chain is built from TRBV28 and TRBJ1-1; D not certain. Trimming removed 3 bases from V and 9 bases from J, with 11 bases in between. The germline CDR1 and CDR2 sequences are MDHEN and SYDVKM. The CDR3 sequence is 12 residues long. For the CDR3, the DNA is TGTGCCAGCAGTTTTTTGTCGGGGAAAGCTTTCTTT. Residues: CASSFLSGKAFF.

The chain joins TRBV15 to TRBJ1-1; D ambiguous. Germline-derived CDR1 and CDR2 are LNHNV and YYDKDF (reference sequence). The V end lost 1 base, the J end lost 7 bases, and 16 bases lay between the germline ends. The CDR3 totals 15 residues. The CDR3 protein is CATSRGGWADLEAFF. CDR3 sequence (DNA): TGTGCCACCAGCAGAGGAGGGTGGGCAGACCTTGAAGCTTTCTTT.

The genes are TRBV5-1 and TRBJ2-7; D is possibly TRBD2 (6 bases). The V gene's germline CDR1 is SGHRS and CDR2 YFSETQ. V was trimmed by 0 bases and J by 4 bases, leaving 20 bases between them. This CDR3 is built from 17 residues. The CDR3 DNA follows: TGCGCCAGCAGCTTGGGACTAGAAACGGGCCGGGTTTACGAGCAGTACTTC. It is translated as CASSLGLETGRVYEQYF.

The genes are TRBV2 and TRBJ2-3; D may be TRBD2 (5 bases). Deletions cut 7 bases from V and 5 bases from J, with 10 bases between. The CDR3 has 12 residues. Germline CDR1 is SNHLY and CDR2 is FYNNEI. CDR3 loop: CASNRGIDTQYF. The CDR3 coding sequence is TGTGCCAGCAACAGAGGGATAGATACGCAGTATTTT.

This chain uses TRBV7-6 with TRBJ2-2, with 14 positions matching TRBD2. CDR1 is SGHVS, CDR2 FNYEAQ, per germline. The CDR3 loop spans 17 amino acids. V lost 4 bases, J lost 3 bases, and 4 bases stayed unmatched. CDR3 region: CASSSRLAGGHTGELFF. In DNA, the CDR3 is TGTGCCAGCAGCTCCCGACTAGCGGGAGGGCACACCGGGGAGCTGTTTTTT.

The CDR3 region is CASSGRRDRATPLHF. DNA of the CDR3: TGTGCCAGCAGTGGCCGACGGGACAGGGCGACACCCCTCCACTTT. The chain carries TRBV2 and TRBJ1-6, with 9 bases fitting TRBD1. The CDR3 totals 15 residues. Germline CDR1 is SNHLY and CDR2 is FYNNEI. V dropped 4 bases and J dropped 11; count of bases not matched to a gene: 9.